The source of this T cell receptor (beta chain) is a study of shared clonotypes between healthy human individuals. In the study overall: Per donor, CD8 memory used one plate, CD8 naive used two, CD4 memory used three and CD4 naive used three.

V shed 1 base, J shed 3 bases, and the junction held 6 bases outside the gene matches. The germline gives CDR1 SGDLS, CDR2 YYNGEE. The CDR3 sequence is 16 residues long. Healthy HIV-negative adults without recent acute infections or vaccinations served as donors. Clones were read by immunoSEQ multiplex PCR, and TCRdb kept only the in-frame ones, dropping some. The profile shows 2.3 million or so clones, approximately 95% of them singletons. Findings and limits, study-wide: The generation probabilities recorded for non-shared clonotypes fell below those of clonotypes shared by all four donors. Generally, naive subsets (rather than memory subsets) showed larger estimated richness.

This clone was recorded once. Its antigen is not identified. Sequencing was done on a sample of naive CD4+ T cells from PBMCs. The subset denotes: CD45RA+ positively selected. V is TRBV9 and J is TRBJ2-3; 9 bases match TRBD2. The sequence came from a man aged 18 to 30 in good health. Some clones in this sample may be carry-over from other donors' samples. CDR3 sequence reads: CASSVLAGGLTDTQYF. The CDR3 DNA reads TGTGCCAGCAGCGTATTGGCGGGAGGGTTGACAGATACGCAGTATTTT.